The entry below describes one T cell receptor beta chain. CDR3 length equals 12 residues. Germline CDR1 reads MNHEY; CDR2 reads SVGAGI. Trimming cost V 11 bases and J 2 bases, with 10 bases left between them. This sample was taken from a study of OX40 agonist ivuxolimab in advanced cancers. Study context: Patients' therapy was ivuxolimab, an antibody that acts as an agonist of OX40 (CD134). Each patient was given ivuxolimab into a vein every 2 weeks, at 0.01 to 10 mg/kg. Cancers in dose escalation were hepatocellular, melanoma, renal cell and head and neck.

Clones were read by immunoSEQ multiplex PCR, and TCRdb kept only the in-frame ones, dropping some. The top ten hold 1.4% of the sample, which has approximately 70,000 clones, roughly 80% seen once. The clonotype was recovered from an adult with an advanced solid tumor such as melanoma, head and neck, liver or kidney cancer. This material consisted of CD4+ or CD8+ T cells sorted from blood, taken in a trial of the OX40 agonist ivuxolimab. The J gene is TRBJ2-1, the V gene TRBV6-5; D ambiguous. The CDR3 nucleotides are TGTGCCTGCTCTGTAACCTACAATGAGCAGTTCTTC. Encoded protein: CACSVTYNEQFF.